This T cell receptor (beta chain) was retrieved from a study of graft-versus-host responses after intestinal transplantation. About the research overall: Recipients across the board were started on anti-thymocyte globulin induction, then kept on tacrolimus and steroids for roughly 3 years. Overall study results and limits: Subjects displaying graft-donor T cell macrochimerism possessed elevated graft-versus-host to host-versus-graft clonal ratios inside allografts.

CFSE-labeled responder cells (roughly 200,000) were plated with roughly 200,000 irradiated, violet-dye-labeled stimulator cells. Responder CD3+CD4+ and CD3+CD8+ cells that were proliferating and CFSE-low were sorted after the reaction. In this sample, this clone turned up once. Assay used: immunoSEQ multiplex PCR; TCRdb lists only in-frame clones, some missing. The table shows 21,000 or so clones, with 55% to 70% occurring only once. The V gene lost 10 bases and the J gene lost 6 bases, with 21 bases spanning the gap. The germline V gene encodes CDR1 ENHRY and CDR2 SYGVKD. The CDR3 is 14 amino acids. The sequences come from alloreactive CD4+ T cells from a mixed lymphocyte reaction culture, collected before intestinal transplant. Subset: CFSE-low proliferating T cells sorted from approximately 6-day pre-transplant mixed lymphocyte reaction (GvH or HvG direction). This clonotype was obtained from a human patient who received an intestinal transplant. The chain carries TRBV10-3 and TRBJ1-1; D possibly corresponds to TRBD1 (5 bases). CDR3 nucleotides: TGTGCCACACGGGACTCTAACACTCGGCCTGAAGCTTTCTTT. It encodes CATRDSNTRPEAFF.